One and the same sample provided the 32 T cell receptor beta chains below, sequenced in a study of blood T cells in healthy people across ages. Using a J-beta primer mix together with a sample-barcoded 5' primer, a second PCR was run for roughly 6 to 12 cycles. MiXCR, run by TCRdb on the 5' RACE reads, gives a single entry per CDR3 protein. The data contain about 590,000 distinct CDR3 sequences, about 30% of them seen just once; the ten biggest clones take up 15% to 19%. The source material was blood. These receptors were taken from a woman aged 80 or older in good health.

This clonotype was detected many times. The chain employs TRBV5-1 and TRBJ1-1; unclear D gene. V dropped 0 bases and J dropped 1 base, with 7 bases sitting between them. The CDR3 covers 14 residues. CDR1 and CDR2 (germline): SGHRS, YFSETQ. The CDR3 DNA reads as TGCGCCAGCAGCTTGGGGTGGCCGAACACTGAAGCTTTCTTT. It translates to CASSLGWPNTEAFF.

For the CDR3, the DNA is TGTGCCAGCATGGAACAGGGGAACAACTATGGCTACACCTTC. Translation: CASMEQGNNYGYTF. The chain links TRBV6-4 to TRBJ1-2, with TRBD1 identical over 7 bases. J lost 2 bases, V lost 7 bases, and 7 bases had no gene match. CDR3 length: 14 amino acids. Germline loops: CDR1 MRHNA, CDR2 SNTAGT.

This clonotype was seen at least ten times. The genes are TRBV20-1 and TRBJ2-4; D possibly corresponds to TRBD1 (6 bases). V was pared by 3 bases and J by 5 bases, with 17 bases between. In germline, CDR1 is DFQATT, CDR2 SNEGSKA (reference sequence). This CDR3 has 15 residues. In nucleotides, the CDR3 is TGCAGTGCTAGTAGACCCGCTGGGGGCGAAAACATTCAGTACTTC. It codes for CSASRPAGGENIQYF.

Note on this clonotype: A much larger clone lies a single base off, so this may be a read error. The rearrangement joins TRBV5-1 to TRBJ1-2, with no clear D. This CDR3 region has 14 residues. Germline V lookup: CDR1 SGHRS, CDR2 YFSETQ. Trimming left V 4 bases short and J 8 bases short, with 18 bases between. The CDR3 coding sequence is TGCGCCAGCAGCCCTGGGTTGGGAGCGGAGGGCTACACCTTC. Translating it yields CASSPGLGAEGYTF.

The chain employs TRBV27 and TRBJ2-6; perhaps TRBD1 as D (6 bases). Germline V gene data show CDR1 as MNHEY and CDR2 as SMNVEV (reference sequence). This CDR3 is built from 17 residues. Trimming stripped 2 bases from V and 0 bases from J, with 11 bases between. The CDR3, as DNA: TGTGCCAGCAGTTTAGGACAGTTCCGCTCTGGGGCCAACGTCCTGACTTTC. It yields the protein CASSLGQFRSGANVLTF.

Notes on this clonotype: A much larger clone differs from this one at a single base, so this may be a read error. J is TRBJ1-6 and V is TRBV4-2; TRBD1 is a possible D gene (6 bases). The CDR3 is 15 amino acids. Germline V gene lookup returns CDR1 LGHNA and CDR2 YNFKEQ. The CDR3 sequence is CASSQEPDSHSPPHF. CDR3 coding DNA: TGTGCCAGCAGCCAAGAACCGGACAGCCATTCACCCCCCCACTTT.

On this clonotype: A read error is possible here, since a much larger clone lies one base away. The chain carries TRBV11-2 and TRBJ2-3; no definite D call. This CDR3 is built from 14 residues. With 3 bases removed from V and 0 bases from J, the gap between germline ends came to 7 bases. Germline values: CDR1 SGHAT, CDR2 FQNNGV. The CDR3 nucleotides are TGTGCCAGCAGCTTGGTCAGGAGCACAGATACGCAGTATTTT. Its protein is CASSLVRSTDTQYF.

With respect to this clonotype: A much bigger clone sits one base away, suggesting this may be a read error. V is TRBV5-1 and J is TRBJ1-4; no definite D call. The V gene's germline CDR1 is SGHRS and CDR2 YFSETQ. Trimming took 4 bases from V and 0 from J, leaving 13 bases between them. CDR3 length equals 16 residues. This CDR3 reads CASSPVQRSTNEKLFF. CDR3 DNA: TGCGCCAGCAGCCCCGTCCAGAGGTCAACTAATGAAAAACTGTTTTTT.

This clonotype came up many times. The chain uses TRBV2 and TRBJ2-1, with 9 bases fitting TRBD2. Germline CDR1 SNHLY, CDR2 FYNNEI. Trimming at V came to 3 bases and at J to 9 bases, leaving 9 bases not matched to a gene. The CDR3 spans 15 residues. The CDR3 loop is CASSEWGSGGTEQFF. CDR3 sequence (DNA): TGTGCCAGCAGTGAGTGGGGTAGCGGGGGTACTGAGCAGTTCTTC. The complete variable domain, with remaining parts taken from reference TRBV2 and TRBJ2-1, reads EPEVTQTPSHQVTQMGQEVILRCVPISNHLYFYWYRQILGQKVEFLVSFYNNEISEKSEIFDDQFSVERPDGSNFTLKIRSTKLEDSAMYFCASSEWGSGGTEQFFGPGTRLTVL.

This clonotype was counted many times. The V call is TRBV7-9, the J call TRBJ1-6, with D unresolved. The germline gives CDR1 SEHNR, CDR2 FQNEAQ (reference sequence). The germline V and J ends were trimmed by 5 bases and 6 bases, with 17 bases remaining between them. The CDR3 runs 16 residues. The CDR3 coding sequence is TGTGCCAGCAGCGTAACAACAGCCGGACGTAATTCACCCCTCCACTTT. It translates to CASSVTTAGRNSPLHF.

This clonotype came up a few times. A much larger clone lies one base from this, so it may be a read error. The chain carries TRBV30 and TRBJ2-3; perhaps D is TRBD1 or TRBD2 (6 bases each). This CDR3 is built from 13 residues. V was shortened by 8 bases and J by 0 bases, with 12 bases between the two germline ends. Per germline, CDR1 GTSNPN and CDR2 SVGIG (reference sequence). The CDR3 loop reads CAQWGASTDTQYF. CDR3 bases: TGTGCCCAATGGGGGGCTAGCACAGATACGCAGTATTTT.

This chain joins TRBV20-1 and TRBJ2-1, with 7 positions matching TRBD2. This CDR3 spans 14 amino acids. Germline V CDR1 and CDR2: DFQATT, SNEGSKA (reference sequence). V lost 0 bases, J lost 4 bases, and 3 bases stayed unmatched. The CDR3 bases are TGCAGTGCTAGAGATACTAGCGCATACAATGAGCAGTTCTTC. It encodes CSARDTSAYNEQFF.

This clonotype was observed a handful of times. This chain joins TRBV6-1 and TRBJ1-1, with a tentative D call TRBD1 (6 bases). The CDR3 contains 13 residues. V lost 3 bases and J lost 6, with 11 bases in between. CDR1 and CDR2 (germline): MNHNS, SASEGT. CDR3 DNA: TGTGCCAGCAGTGAGAGGGGGGGACCTGAAGCTTTCTTT. Its protein is CASSERGGPEAFF.

This clonotype was counted only a few times. The chain joins TRBV15 to TRBJ2-5; the D call may be TRBD1 or TRBD2 (5 bases each). The CDR3 totals 16 residues. V gave up 1 base and J gave up 2 bases, with 14 bases separating them. CDR1 and CDR2 from the germline V gene are LNHNV and YYDKDF (reference sequence). The CDR3 protein is CATSRGTRDLQETQYF. The DNA of the CDR3 is TGTGCCACCAGCAGAGGGACCCGGGACCTACAAGAGACCCAGTACTTC.

The chain links TRBV28 to TRBJ2-1; 8 bases fit TRBD2. This CDR3 region has 16 residues. The germline V gene has CDR1 MDHEN and CDR2 SYDVKM. V shed 1 base and J 4 bases; nucleotides not matched to a gene: 6. CDR3 bases: TGTGCCAGCAGTTTATTCTGGCGGGGGGAATACAATGAGCAGTTCTTC. The encoded protein is CASSLFWRGEYNEQFF.

V is TRBV27 and J is TRBJ2-7; 7 nucleotides align to TRBD2. V shed 8 bases, J shed 2 bases, and the junction held 12 bases outside the gene matches. CDR1 and CDR2 from the germline V gene are MNHEY and SMNVEV (reference sequence). This CDR3 comprises 15 residues. The CDR3 DNA sequence: TGTGCCAGCCGTCCGGCCGGGGGGAGAACCTACGAGCAGTACTTC. It is translated as CASRPAGGRTYEQYF.

This clonotype was counted many times. The chain links TRBV24-1 to TRBJ2-1, with 8 nucleotides matching TRBD1. Germline CDR1 is KGHDR and CDR2 is SFDVKD. There are 16 residues in the CDR3. With V trimmed by 4 bases and J by 5 bases, 9 bases remained unmatched. In nucleotides, the CDR3 is TGTGCCACCAGTGACGCGCCGGGACAGGAACACAATGAGCAGTTCTTC. Its protein product is CATSDAPGQEHNEQFF.

The table lists this clonotype with many counts. The chain recombines TRBV10-3 with TRBJ2-5; a possible D gene is TRBD2 (6 bases). V was cut by 4 bases and J by 1 base, with 19 bases left in between. Germline V gene data show CDR1 as ENHRY and CDR2 as SYGVKD. The CDR3 runs to 17 residues. The CDR3 reads CAISGTTGGEVQETQYF. The DNA for the CDR3 is TGTGCCATCAGTGGGACAACTGGTGGGGAGGTCCAAGAGACCCAGTACTTC.

This clonotype appeared many times. V and J are TRBV2 and TRBJ2-7, with D hard to call. The CDR3 has 12 residues. V was shortened by 8 bases and J by 3 bases, with 11 bases between the two germline ends. Germline V gives CDR1 SNHLY, CDR2 FYNNEI. CDR3 residues: CASLKGNYEQYF. Here the CDR3 DNA reads TGTGCCAGCCTAAAAGGGAACTACGAGCAGTACTTC.

The chain carries TRBV12-3 or TRBV12-4 and TRBJ2-7, with 7 bases fitting TRBD1. V shed 6 bases, J shed 12 bases, and the junction held 11 bases outside the gene matches. The CDR3 is 12 residues long. CDR3 nucleotides: TGTGCCAGCAGCCTCGACGCCAGGGGGATGTACTTC. The encoded protein is CASSLDARGMYF.

The chain couples TRBV12-3 or TRBV12-4 to TRBJ2-3, with 11 bases that match TRBD2. The ends lost 5 bases at V and 4 bases at J; junction bases unmatched: 8. The CDR3 consists of 16 residues. CDR3 sequence: CASSPYSGGASDTQYF. The CDR3, as DNA: TGTGCCAGCAGTCCCTATAGCGGGGGGGCCTCAGATACGCAGTATTTT.

The sample holds many counts of this clonotype. The gene calls are TRBV7-2 and TRBJ2-7; the D gene could be TRBD1 or TRBD2 (7 bases each). The CDR3 length is 14 residues. Trimming stripped 3 bases from V and 6 bases from J, with 15 bases between. Germline values: CDR1 SGHTA, CDR2 FQGNSA. The CDR3 loop reads CASSFSTGEGEQYF. The CDR3 DNA follows: TGTGCCAGCAGCTTTTCCACAGGGGAGGGCGAGCAGTACTTC.

In its sample, this clonotype was seen a few times. The gene calls are TRBV14 and TRBJ2-5, with 9 positions matching TRBD1. The junction had 10 bases not matched to a gene; V was cut back by 1 base and J by 4 bases. CDR1 and CDR2 (germline): SGHDN, FVKESK. This CDR3 comprises 17 residues. The CDR3 DNA follows: TGTGCCAGCAGCCAAGGGGACAGGGAATCGTCTAGAGAGACCCAGTACTTC. It is translated as CASSQGDRESSRETQYF.

V and J are TRBV5-1 and TRBJ2-3, with 9 bases that match TRBD2. The CDR3 has 16 residues. V was clipped by 0 bases and J by 8 bases; unmatched bases: 10. CDR1 and CDR2 from the germline V gene are SGHRS and YFSETQ. This CDR3 reads CASSLDRGGAIPTQYF. CDR3 DNA sequence: TGCGCCAGCAGCTTGGATCGCGGGGGGGCGATCCCTACGCAGTATTTT.

Concerning this clonotype itself: Given a much more abundant clone one base away, this may be a read error. The chain recombines TRBV30 with TRBJ1-2; no reliable D call. V was clipped by 3 bases and J by 12 bases, with 14 bases between them. The CDR3 sequence is 11 residues long. Looked up from germline, CDR1 is GTSNPN and CDR2 is SVGIG (reference sequence). In DNA form, the CDR3 reads TGTGCCTGGAGGAGGTCTGGAGGCCACACCTTC. Its translation is CAWRRSGGHTF. The full variable domain, in which reference TRBV30 and TRBJ1-2 provide the parts outside the CDR3, is SQTIHQWPATLVQPVGSPLSLECTVEGTSNPNLYWYRQAAGRGLQLLFYSVGIGQISSEVPQNLSASRPQDRQFILSSKKLLLSDSGFYLCAWRRSGGHTFGSGTRLTVV.

V is TRBV5-1 and J is TRBJ1-2; TRBD1 is a possible D gene (5 bases). Germline CDR1 and CDR2: SGHRS and YFSETQ. Trimming removed 4 bases from V and 2 bases from J, with 15 bases in between. The CDR3 sequence is 15 residues long. The CDR3 region is CASSPTVGDNYGYTF. CDR3 in DNA: TGCGCCAGCAGCCCAACGGTGGGGGACAACTATGGCTACACCTTC.

Only a few counts were recorded for this clonotype. A much larger clone lies one base from this, so it may be a read error. The rearrangement uses TRBV20-1 and TRBJ2-1; D gene uncertain. The J call is uncertain, as TRBJ2-7 better fits the DNA end. CDR1 is DFQATT and CDR2 is SNEGSKA in the germline V gene (reference sequence). This CDR3 has 16 amino acids. The CDR3: CSAPPSGRSSYNEQYF. The DNA of the CDR3 is TGCAGTGCCCCCCCCTCTGGGCGGAGCTCCTACAATGAGCAGTACTTC.

This sequence joins TRBV20-1 and TRBJ1-5; D is ambiguous. Trimming stripped 3 bases from V and 6 bases from J, with 12 bases between. The CDR3 is made up of 13 amino acids. Germline values: CDR1 DFQATT, CDR2 SNEGSKA (reference sequence). CDR3 DNA sequence: TGCAGTGCTAGGCGCGATTTGGGTCAGCCCCAGCATTTT. This encodes CSARRDLGQPQHF.

This clonotype has just a few counts. The chain has TRBV7-9 and TRBJ1-5; D gene uncertain. Trimming removed 7 bases from V and 4 bases from J, with 14 bases in between. The V gene's germline CDR1 is SEHNR and CDR2 FQNEAQ (reference sequence). The CDR3 has 14 amino acids. The CDR3 region is CASTKGGVNQPQHF. In DNA form, the CDR3 reads TGTGCCAGCACCAAGGGTGGGGTAAATCAGCCCCAGCATTTT. The full variable domain, with the rest looked up from reference TRBV7-9 and TRBJ1-5, is DTGVSQNPRHKITKRGQNVTFRCDPISEHNRLYWYRQTLGQGPEFLTYFQNEAQLEKSRLLSDRFSAERPKGSFSTLEIQRTEQGDSAMYLCASTKGGVNQPQHFGDGTRLSIL.

This clonotype occurred many times. This chain connects TRBV3-1 to TRBJ1-2; D call uncertain. Trimming removed 2 bases from V and 3 bases from J, with 7 bases in between. Germline V CDR1 and CDR2: LGHDT, YNNKEL (reference sequence). The CDR3 is made up of 13 amino acids. CDR3 nucleotides: TGTGCCAGCAGCCAACGGGGTGACTATGGCTACACCTTC. This gives the protein CASSQRGDYGYTF.

In this sample, this clonotype turned up many times. The chain links TRBV6-5 to TRBJ1-5, with 8 positions matching TRBD1. The CDR3 is 15 amino acids. In germline, CDR1 is MNHEY, CDR2 SVGAGI. J was trimmed by 4 bases and V by 6 bases; bases with no gene match: 8. This CDR3 is CASSPGTGHNQPQHF. The CDR3 nucleotides are TGTGCCAGCAGCCCCGGGACAGGCCATAATCAGCCCCAGCATTTT.

This clonotype has at least ten counts. The chain employs TRBV5-5 and TRBJ2-5; D remains ambiguous. In germline, CDR1 is SGHKS, CDR2 YYEKEE (reference sequence). The CDR3 is 12 residues long. V was shortened by 4 bases and J by 5 bases, with 9 bases between the two germline ends. The CDR3 region has the DNA TGTGCCAGCAGCCGGACCCGGGAGACCCAGTACTTC. As protein: CASSRTRETQYF. Supplemented by reference TRBV5-5 and TRBJ2-5, the full variable domain reads DAGVTQSPTHLIKTRGQQVTLRCSPISGHKSVSWYQQVLGQGPQFIFQYYEKEERGRGNFPDRFSARQFPNYSSELNVNALLLGDSALYLCASSRTRETQYFGPGTRLLVL.